A single TCR beta chain is shown here with its context. Patients chosen for sequencing had shown CD8+CD57+ cell expansion by flow cytometry. TCR beta VDJ and CDR3 were profiled, and genomic DNA was the template. TCRdb re-derived calls from the reads in MiXCR, one entry per CDR3 protein. Of around 130,000 distinct CDR3 sequences listed, 45% to 60% are singletons. These data belong to a study of CD8+CD57+ T cells in acquired aplastic anemia. This CDR3 is 17 amino acids long. Germline CDR1 reads SGHAT; CDR2 reads FQDESV (reference sequence). The V gene lost 4 bases and the J gene lost 4 bases, with 23 bases spanning the gap.

This chain joins TRBV11-1 and TRBJ2-7; D assignment may be TRBD1 or TRBD2 (5 bases each). Sequencing used sorted CD4+, CD8+, or CD8+CD57+ T cells (not recorded which) from PBMCs. The sequence was obtained from a human donor with aplastic anemia. The CDR3 loop is CASSSSSAPGRRYEQYF. The CDR3 nucleotides read TGTGCCAGCAGCTCCTCCTCGGCACCGGGACGGAGATACGAGCAGTACTTC.